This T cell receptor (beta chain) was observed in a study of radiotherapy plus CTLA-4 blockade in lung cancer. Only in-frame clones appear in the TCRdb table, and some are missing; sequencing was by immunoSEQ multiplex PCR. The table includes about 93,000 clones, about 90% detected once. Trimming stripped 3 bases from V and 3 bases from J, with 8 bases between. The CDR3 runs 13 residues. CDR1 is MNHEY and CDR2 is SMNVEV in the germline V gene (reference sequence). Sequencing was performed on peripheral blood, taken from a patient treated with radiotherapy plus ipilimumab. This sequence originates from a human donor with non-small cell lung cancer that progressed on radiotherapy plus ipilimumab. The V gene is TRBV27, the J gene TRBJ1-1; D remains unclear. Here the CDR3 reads CASSLYRDTEAFF. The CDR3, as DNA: TGTGCCAGCAGTTTGTACAGAGACACTGAAGCTTTCTTT.